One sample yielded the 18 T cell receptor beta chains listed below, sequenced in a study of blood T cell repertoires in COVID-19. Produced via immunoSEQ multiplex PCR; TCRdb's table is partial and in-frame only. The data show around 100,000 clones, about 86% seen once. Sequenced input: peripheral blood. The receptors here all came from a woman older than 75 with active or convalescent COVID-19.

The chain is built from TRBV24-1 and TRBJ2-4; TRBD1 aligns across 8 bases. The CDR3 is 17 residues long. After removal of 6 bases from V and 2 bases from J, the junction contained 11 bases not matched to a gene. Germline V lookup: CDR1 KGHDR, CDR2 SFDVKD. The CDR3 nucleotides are TGTGCCACCAGTATACAACAGGGGGAGAGGCCCAAAAACATTCAGTACTTC. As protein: CATSIQQGERPKNIQYF.

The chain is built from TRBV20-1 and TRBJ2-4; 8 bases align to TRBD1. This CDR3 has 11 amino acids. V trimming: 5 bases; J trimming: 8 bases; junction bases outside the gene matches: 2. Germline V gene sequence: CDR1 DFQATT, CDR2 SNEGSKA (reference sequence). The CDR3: CSAPDRDIQYF. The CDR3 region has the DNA TGCAGTGCTCCGGACAGGGACATTCAGTACTTC.

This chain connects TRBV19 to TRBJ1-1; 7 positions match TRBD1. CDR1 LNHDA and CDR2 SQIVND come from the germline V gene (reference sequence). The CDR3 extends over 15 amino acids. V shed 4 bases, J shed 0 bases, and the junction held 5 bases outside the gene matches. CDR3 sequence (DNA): TGTGCCAGTAGTAGGAGACAGGGAATGAACACTGAAGCTTTCTTT. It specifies CASSRRQGMNTEAFF.

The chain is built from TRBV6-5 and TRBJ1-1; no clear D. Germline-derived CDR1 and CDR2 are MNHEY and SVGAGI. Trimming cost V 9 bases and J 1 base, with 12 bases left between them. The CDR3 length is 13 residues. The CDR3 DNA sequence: TGTGCCAGTCTTAGCGAGAGGAACACTGAAGCTTTCTTT. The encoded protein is CASLSERNTEAFF.

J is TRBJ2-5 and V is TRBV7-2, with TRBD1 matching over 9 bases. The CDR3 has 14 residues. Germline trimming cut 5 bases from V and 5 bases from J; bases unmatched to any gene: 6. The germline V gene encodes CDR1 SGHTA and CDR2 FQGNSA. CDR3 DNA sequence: TGTGCCAGCAGCATTTCGGGACAGGGTGAGACCCAGTACTTC. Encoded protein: CASSISGQGETQYF.

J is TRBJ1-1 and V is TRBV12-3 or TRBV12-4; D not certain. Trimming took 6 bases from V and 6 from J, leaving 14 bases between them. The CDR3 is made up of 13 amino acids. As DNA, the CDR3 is TGTGCCAGCAGCTTAACGAGGGAGGCTGAAGCTTTCTTT. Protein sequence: CASSLTREAEAFF.

CDR3 residues: CASIPSPGQGVSSGNTIYF. CDR3 DNA: TGTGCCAGCATCCCGTCCCCGGGACAGGGTGTTTCCTCTGGAAACACCATATATTTT. The chain joins TRBV28 to TRBJ1-3, with 9 positions matching TRBD1. Germline assignment: CDR1 MDHEN and CDR2 SYDVKM. Trimming removed 7 bases from V and 0 bases from J; junction bases left unmatched: 16. The CDR3 is 19 residues long.

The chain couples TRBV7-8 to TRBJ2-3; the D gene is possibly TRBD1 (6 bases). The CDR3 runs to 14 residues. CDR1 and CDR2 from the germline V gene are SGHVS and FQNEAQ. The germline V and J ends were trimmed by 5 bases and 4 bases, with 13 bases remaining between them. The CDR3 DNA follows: TGTGCCAGCAGCCAAGGGGGTACCGCAGATACGCAGTATTTT. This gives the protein CASSQGGTADTQYF.

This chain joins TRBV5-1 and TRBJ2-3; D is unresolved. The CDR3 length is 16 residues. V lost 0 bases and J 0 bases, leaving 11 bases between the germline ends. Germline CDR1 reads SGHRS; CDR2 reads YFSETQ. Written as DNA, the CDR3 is TGCGCCAGCAGCTTGGAAGGCGTAGCTAGCACAGATACGCAGTATTTT. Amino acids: CASSLEGVASTDTQYF.

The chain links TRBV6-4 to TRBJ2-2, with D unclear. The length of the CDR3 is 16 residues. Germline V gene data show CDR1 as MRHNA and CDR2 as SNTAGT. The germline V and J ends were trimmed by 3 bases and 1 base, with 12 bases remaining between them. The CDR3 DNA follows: TGTGCCAGCAGTGAGGTGGCAGGCCTGAACACCGGGGAGCTGTTTTTT. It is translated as CASSEVAGLNTGELFF.

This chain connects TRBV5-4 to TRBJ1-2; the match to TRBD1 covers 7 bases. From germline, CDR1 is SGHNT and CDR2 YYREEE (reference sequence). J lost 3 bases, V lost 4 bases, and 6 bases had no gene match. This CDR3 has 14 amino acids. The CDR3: CASSMGTEDYGYTF. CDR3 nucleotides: TGTGCCAGCAGCATGGGGACAGAGGACTATGGCTACACCTTC.

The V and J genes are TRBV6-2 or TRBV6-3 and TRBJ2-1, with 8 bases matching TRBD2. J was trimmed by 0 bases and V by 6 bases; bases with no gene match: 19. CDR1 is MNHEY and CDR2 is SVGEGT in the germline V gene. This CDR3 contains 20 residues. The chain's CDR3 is CASSSGGPNDFSSSYNEQFF. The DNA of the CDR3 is TGTGCCAGCAGCTCGGGGGGGCCTAACGATTTCTCGAGCTCCTACAATGAGCAGTTCTTC.

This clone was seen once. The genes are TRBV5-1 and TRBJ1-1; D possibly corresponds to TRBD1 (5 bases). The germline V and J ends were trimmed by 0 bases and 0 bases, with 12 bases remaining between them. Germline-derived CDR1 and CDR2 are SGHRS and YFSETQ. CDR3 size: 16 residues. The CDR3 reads CASSLEGWGMNTEAFF. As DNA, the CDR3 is TGCGCCAGCAGCTTGGAAGGCTGGGGCATGAACACTGAAGCTTTCTTT.

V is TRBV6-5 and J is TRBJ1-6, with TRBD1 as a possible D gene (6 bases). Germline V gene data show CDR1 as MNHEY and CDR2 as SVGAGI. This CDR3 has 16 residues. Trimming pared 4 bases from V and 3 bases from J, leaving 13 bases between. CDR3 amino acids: CASSWGQQVYNSPLHF. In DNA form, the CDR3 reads TGTGCCAGCAGTTGGGGACAACAAGTCTATAATTCACCCCTCCACTTT.

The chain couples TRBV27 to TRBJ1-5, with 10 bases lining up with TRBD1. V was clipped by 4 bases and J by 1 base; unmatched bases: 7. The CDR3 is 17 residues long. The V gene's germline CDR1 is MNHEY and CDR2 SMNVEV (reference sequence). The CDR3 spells CASSSGTGVESNQPQHF. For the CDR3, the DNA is TGTGCCAGCAGTTCCGGGACAGGGGTTGAAAGCAATCAGCCCCAGCATTTT.

CDR3 protein: CAISEASGVNEQFF. The CDR3 region has the DNA TGTGCCATCAGTGAGGCTAGCGGGGTTAATGAGCAGTTCTTC. This chain joins TRBV10-3 and TRBJ2-1, with 9 bases fitting TRBD2. Germline CDR1 reads ENHRY; CDR2 reads SYGVKD. The CDR3 totals 14 residues. Trimming cost V 2 bases and J 7 bases; bases outside gene matches: 3.

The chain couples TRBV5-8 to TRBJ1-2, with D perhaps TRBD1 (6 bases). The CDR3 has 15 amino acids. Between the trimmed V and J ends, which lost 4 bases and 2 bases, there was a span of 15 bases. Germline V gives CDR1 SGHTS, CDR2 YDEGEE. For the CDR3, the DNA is TGTGCCAGCAGCCTACGTTGGGGGCCCAACTATGGCTACACCTTC. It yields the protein CASSLRWGPNYGYTF.

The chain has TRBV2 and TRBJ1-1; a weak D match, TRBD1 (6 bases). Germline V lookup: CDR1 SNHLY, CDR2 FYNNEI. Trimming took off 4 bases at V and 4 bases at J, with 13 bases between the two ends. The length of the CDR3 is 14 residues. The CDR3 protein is CASSAHRDTTEAFF. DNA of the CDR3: TGTGCCAGCAGTGCACACCGGGACACCACTGAAGCTTTCTTT.